This entry lists 4 T cell receptor beta chains sequenced from one sample in a study of T cells in localized non-small cell lung cancer. Libraries were prepared by immunoSEQ multiplex PCR; TCRdb keeps only in-frame clonotypes and omits some of them. Of more than 40,000 clones detected, about 85% appear once; the ten largest clones hold roughly 2.5%. The starting material was PBMCs, obtained before any cancer treatment. These TCRs come from a man between 40 and 70 years old with stage II lung adenocarcinoma.

CDR3: CASRTGDTEAFF. CDR3 nucleotide sequence: TGTGCCAGTCGGACAGGGGACACTGAAGCTTTCTTT. The chain joins TRBV19 to TRBJ1-1, with TRBD1 identical over 9 bases. The CDR3 runs 12 residues. Germline loops: CDR1 LNHDA, CDR2 SQIVND (reference sequence). V shed 8 bases, J shed 3 bases, and the junction held 1 base outside the gene matches.

J is TRBJ2-1 and V is TRBV5-1; possibly TRBD1 for D (6 bases). Trimming stripped 1 base from V and 4 bases from J, with 15 bases between. The CDR3 totals 16 residues. The germline gives CDR1 SGHRS, CDR2 YFSETQ. The CDR3 spells CASSLYQPRGYNEQFF. CDR3 in DNA: TGCGCCAGCAGCTTGTACCAACCAAGGGGGTACAATGAGCAGTTCTTC.

This clone was detected only a few times. V and J are TRBV6-1 and TRBJ2-7; TRBD1 aligns across 7 bases. CDR3 length: 14 residues. V shed 7 bases, J shed 4 bases, and the junction held 10 bases outside the gene matches. Germline CDR1 is MNHNS and CDR2 is SASEGT. The CDR3 region has the DNA TGTGCCAGCACCACCGGGACAGTGCCTTACGAGCAGTACTTC. Its translation is CASTTGTVPYEQYF.

This clone has just one count. This sequence joins TRBV19 and TRBJ2-3; D is unclear. V was trimmed by 3 bases and J by 1 base, leaving 8 bases between them. This CDR3 contains 14 residues. Germline loops: CDR1 LNHDA, CDR2 SQIVND (reference sequence). CDR3 sequence (DNA): TGTGCCAGTAGTATCCCCCGAGGCACAGATACGCAGTATTTT. Its translation: CASSIPRGTDTQYF.